Listed below are T cell receptor beta chains from one sample, sequenced in a study of a mutant IDH1 vaccine in newly diagnosed glioma. No antigens are known for them. Repertoires were generated with immunoSEQ multiplex PCR, while TCRdb's copy carries only in-frame clones and drops some. The sample holds about 26,000 clones, approximately 82% seen once. This specimen consisted of PBMCs, obtained from a glioma patient whose treatment included an IDH1 peptide vaccine. Every receptor here comes from a man aged 25-45 years with glioma. Both conserved end residues are part of each CDR3. D genes are given only for firm matches. Rows give clone size only sometimes, using once, few, many, or a class for an expanded clone.

cdr3_aa	cdr3_nt	j_call	clone_size	v_call	d_call
CASSDPPDPAEQYF	TGTGCCAGCAGTGACCCTCCTGACCCTGCCGAGCAGTACTTC	TRBJ2-7	NA	TRBV6-1	NA
CASSPRRGEETQYF	TGTGCCAGCAGTCCTAGAAGGGGGGAAGAGACCCAGTACTTC	TRBJ2-5	NA	TRBV7-2	NA
CASSLGHLVEQYF	TGTGCCAGCAGCTTAGGGCACCTAGTCGAGCAGTACTTC	TRBJ2-7	NA	TRBV7-9	NA
CASSLITSGGVNEQFF	TGTGCCAGCAGTTTAATTACTAGCGGGGGGGTGAATGAGCAGTTCTTC	TRBJ2-1	NA	TRBV27	TRBD2
CASRPGTGGGNEQFF	TGTGCCAGCCGTCCTGGGACAGGGGGCGGAAATGAGCAGTTCTTC	TRBJ2-1	NA	TRBV11-1	TRBD1
CASSPVAESGSPLHF	TGTGCCAGCTCACCGGTGGCGGAGTCCGGTTCACCCCTCCACTTT	TRBJ1-6	once	TRBV18	NA
CASSNLTIMNTEAFF	TGTGCCAGCAGTAACCTGACAATAATGAACACTGAAGCTTTCTTT	TRBJ1-1	NA	TRBV2	NA
CASSLVWRETQYF	TGTGCCAGCAGCTTAGTGTGGCGGGAGACCCAGTACTTC	TRBJ2-5	NA	TRBV7-2	NA
CASTLGQRNTEAFF	TGTGCCAGCACCTTGGGACAGAGGAACACTGAAGCTTTCTTT	TRBJ1-1	NA	TRBV28	TRBD1
CASSWGQANTEAFF	TGTGCCAGCAGCTGGGGACAGGCGAACACTGAAGCTTTCTTT	TRBJ1-1	NA	TRBV5-5	TRBD1
CASTGTTNTGELFF	TGCGCCAGCACGGGGACTACGAACACCGGGGAGCTGTTTTTT	TRBJ2-2	NA	TRBV5-1	TRBD2
CASSSQGLNTEAFF	TGTGCCAGCAGTAGCCAGGGTCTGAACACTGAAGCTTTCTTT	TRBJ1-1	once	TRBV6-5	NA
CASSPNGATNEKLFF	TGTGCCAGCTCACCCAATGGGGCAACTAATGAAAAACTGTTTTTT	TRBJ1-4	NA	TRBV18	NA
CASSLVPLSQGAQPQHF	TGCGCCAGCAGCTTGGTGCCCCTCAGCCAGGGCGCTCAGCCCCAGCATTTT	TRBJ1-5	NA	TRBV5-1	NA
CASSELQGIVYEQYF	TGTGCCAGCAGTGAGTTACAGGGTATTGTCTACGAGCAGTACTTC	TRBJ2-7	NA	TRBV28	NA
CATSRTGQGYEKLFF	TGTGCCACCAGCAGGACGGGACAGGGGTATGAAAAACTGTTTTTT	TRBJ1-4	NA	TRBV15	TRBD1
CASSLASGGSDTQYF	TGTGCCAGCAGCTTAGCTAGCGGGGGTTCAGATACGCAGTATTTT	TRBJ2-3	NA	TRBV7-7	TRBD2
CASSSPAGGRQFF	TGTGCCAGCAGCTCCCCAGCGGGGGGGCGCCAGTTCTTC	TRBJ2-1	NA	TRBV5-6	TRBD2
CASSLRQVYGYTF	TGTGCCAGCAGCTTAAGGCAGGTTTATGGCTACACCTTC	TRBJ1-2	NA	TRBV13	NA
CASSGQGFANEKLFF	TGTGCCAGCAGTGGACAGGGTTTTGCTAATGAAAAACTGTTTTTT	TRBJ1-4	NA	TRBV6-1	TRBD1
CASSWESTGELFF	TGTGCCAGCAGTTGGGAGAGCACCGGGGAGCTGTTTTTT	TRBJ2-2	NA	TRBV6-5	NA
CASSATGGDTEAFF	TGTGCCAGCAGTGCTACAGGGGGTGACACTGAAGCTTTCTTT	TRBJ1-1	NA	TRBV6-1	TRBD1
CASKETANTGELFF	TGTGCCAGCAAAGAGACAGCGAACACCGGGGAGCTGTTTTTT	TRBJ2-2	NA	TRBV28	NA
CASSLAVEGRSEQYF	TGCGCCAGCAGCTTGGCCGTGGAGGGCCGTAGTGAGCAGTACTTC	TRBJ2-5	NA	TRBV5-1	NA
CASSGGTGASGNTIYF	TGTGCCAGCAGTGGGGGGACAGGGGCATCTGGAAACACCATATATTTT	TRBJ1-3	NA	TRBV2	TRBD1
CASNEWGQSTEAFF	TGTGCCAGCAATGAGTGGGGGCAGAGCACTGAAGCTTTCTTT	TRBJ1-1	NA	TRBV2	NA
CASSQRGSSGPTYNEQFF	TGCGCCAGCAGTCAAAGGGGGTCTAGCGGACCGACCTACAATGAGCAGTTCTTC	TRBJ2-1	NA	TRBV4-1	NA
CASSRSMDGLNEKLFF	TGTGCCAGCAGCCGATCTATGGACGGTCTTAATGAAAAACTGTTTTTT	TRBJ1-4	NA	TRBV5-4	NA
CASSQGDRVRTGELFF	TGTGCCAGCAGCCAAGGGGACAGGGTCCGGACCGGGGAGCTGTTTTTT	TRBJ2-2	NA	TRBV14	TRBD1
CAWSVQFGPVANTEAFF	TGTGCCTGGAGTGTACAATTCGGGCCTGTTGCGAACACTGAAGCTTTCTTT	TRBJ1-1	NA	TRBV30	NA
CASSRETGPAGNTIYF	TGTGCCAGCTCACGGGAGACAGGGCCCGCTGGAAACACCATATATTTT	TRBJ1-3	NA	TRBV18	TRBD1
CASSRTGSGTEAFF	TGTGCCAGCAGCCGGACAGGCAGTGGGACTGAAGCTTTCTTT	TRBJ1-1	NA	TRBV5-4	TRBD1
CASTTTGTESYEQYF	TGCGCCAGCACTACGACCGGGACAGAGTCCTACGAGCAGTACTTC	TRBJ2-7	NA	TRBV5-1	TRBD1
CAWSDSNQPQHF	TGTGCCTGGAGTGATAGCAATCAGCCCCAGCATTTT	TRBJ1-5	few	TRBV30	NA
CASRGGLLNTEAFF	TGTGCCAGCAGGGGCGGACTCTTGAACACTGAAGCTTTCTTT	TRBJ1-1	once	TRBV27	NA
CASRTGGEETQYF	TGTGCCAGCAGGACAGGGGGTGAAGAGACCCAGTACTTC	TRBJ2-5	once	TRBV2	TRBD1